The subject of this entry is one TCR beta chain. No antigen is known for it. Per-nucleotide qualities are absent, and no much larger clonotype sits a single base away. Library construction relied on RT-PCR. TCRdb lists the instrument as Illumina HiSeq 2500. TCRdb reworked the public reads: Q25 trimming with fastp, MiXCR clone assembly, productive beta chains retained. One record per CDR3 amino acid sequence lists the most common genes and DNA. The sample table shows 500,000 to 700,000 distinct CDR3 sequences, and 20% to 25% are seen once. Approximately 3% of the sample rests with the top ten. Including the terminal cysteine and phenylalanine, the CDR3 comprises 13 residues. The sequence is cut down to CDR3 DNA, 39 bases in frame from base 1. V and J lose 4 bases and 5 bases, and a span of 10 bases separates them. CDR1 and CDR2 are read off the germline V gene as KGHDR and SFDVKD. This specimen comes from a study of response to subunit inactivated influenza vaccine listed by TCRdb under 2018. About the full investigation: Deep quantitative profiling of the T cell receptor repertoire was used in the study to follow responses to a trivalent subunit inactivated influenza vaccine. Study-wide conclusions, independent of this receptor: According to the authors, only a limited number of new T cells may be recruited by each seasonal influenza vaccination.

This sample also appeared in a second study, on T cells expressing NK-cell markers. Per the second study: TCR beta cDNA libraries were prepared using 5'RACE template switching, which introduced a universal primer site and unique molecular identifiers. TCR beta-chain repertoires were profiled in sorted CD3+CD56+NKG2C+, CD3+CD56+NKG2C- and CD3+CD56-NKG2C+ T-cell subsets from roughly eight donors. Among the eight sequenced donors, only one was HCMV-seronegative, while the other seven were HCMV-seropositive. In several experiments an anti-gammadeltaTCR antibody was added to restrict sorting to alphabetaTCR-expressing T cells. In 5 to 7 donors, the dominant CD3+CD56+NKG2C+ clonotypes were found to rank among the top 10 CD8+ clonotypes and to make up about 1.0-7.5% of CD8+ T cells. Those dominant clonotypes were again the most abundant among CD3+CD56-NKG2C+ cells in several donors, at 28.3-60.1%. It remained unclear whether the expanded NKG2C-expressing T cell clones were specific for HCMV antigens. The eight sequenced donors were randomly selected healthy volunteers, three men and five women. A commercial ELISA kit detecting HCMV-specific IgG in serum was used to determine HCMV serostatus. Peripheral blood mononuclear cells were isolated from blood by Ficoll density gradient centrifugation. CD4+ and CD8+ T cells were isolated from PBMC by magnetic immunoseparation with Miltenyi isolation kits. cDNA synthesis was primed from the TCR beta constant segment and was followed by two successive PCR amplification steps. The libraries were sequenced on Illumina HiSeq 2000/2500, MiSeq or NextSeq, producing 2 x 150 bp reads. MIGEC handled demultiplexing of the reads and grouping by UMI, while MiTCR was used to assemble and quantify clonotypes. To exclude erroneous sequences, any TCR cDNA sequence not supported by at least two reads was discarded. The tcR package was used for downstream repertoire analysis, and clonotypes were matched between fractions using CDR3 nucleotide sequence together with V segment. VDJmatch was used to annotate antigen specificity against VDJdb, with one amino acid substitution in CDR3 permitted.

The sample was CD4+ T cells sorted from PBMCs, taken about 12 days after vaccination. Recombination linked TRBV24-1 to TRBJ2-5; there is no confident call for the D gene. This TCR was sampled from a man in his fifties who received an inactivated influenza vaccine. Donor details come from another sample of the same person, matched by shared clones. The CDR3 protein is CATSEYLGETQYF. The DNA sequence is TGTGCCACCAGTGAATACTTAGGGGAGACCCAGTACTTC.